This T cell receptor beta chain was recovered during a study of cytomegalovirus exposure and HLA in healthy donors. The PCR employed 60 Vbeta primers together with 13 Jbeta primers. The protocol was immunoSEQ multiplex PCR, while the TCRdb copy is restricted to in-frame clones and leaves out a portion. The table records over 95,000 clones, around 77% of them present only once. Study-level results: More than 15,000 TCR beta sequences were associated with HLA alleles at 0.05 false discovery rate in a later analysis. The study listed under 200 cytomegalovirus-associated TCR beta chains. Donor immune exposure was known only as CMV serostatus. A later analysis, which compared TCR beta chains of equal frequency, found the HLA-associated ones more clonally expanded.

Germline CDR1 and CDR2: SEHNR and FQNEAQ (reference sequence). V lost 4 bases and J lost 5; bases outside the gene matches: 6. This CDR3 spans 14 amino acids. This clone was recorded only once. What it recognizes is unknown. The sequence was obtained from a man aged 40-49 years in good health and CMV-seropositive. The rearrangement links TRBV7-9 to TRBJ1-2; 8 bases are shared with TRBD1. Sequenced input: PBMCs. This chain's CDR3 is CASSYGQGGYGYTF. The DNA for the CDR3 is TGTGCCAGCAGCTACGGACAGGGAGGGTATGGCTACACCTTC.